The clone carrying this T cell receptor (beta chain) was recorded at least ten times. Its specificity is unknown. Bulk TCR libraries used previously described methods and listed TCR primers. In TCRdb, the PCR reads were re-called with MiXCR into one record per CDR3 protein. The sample carries under 650,000 distinct CDR3 sequences, 15% to 20% recorded once. This sample is drawn from a study of molecular identifiers for immune sequencing clone quantification. Study-wide results and limits: In cases of identical TCR molecules sharing a barcode, highly expanded clone sizes could be underestimated.

Isolation of naive CD8 T cells was achieved by sorting on a CD8+CD4-CCR7+CD45RA+ phenotype. The CDR3 totals 12 residues. Looked up from germline, CDR1 is MDHEN and CDR2 is SYDVKM. V dropped 6 bases and J dropped 6 bases, with 8 bases sitting between them. This clonotype originated in a human donor in good health. Some libraries in this study had Jurkat cell RNA spiked in. The J gene is TRBJ2-2, the V gene TRBV28; the D is unclear. The material sequenced was naive CD8+ T cells from blood, with Jurkat cell RNA spiked in. The subset is: FACS-sorted CD8+CD4-CCR7+CD45RA+ naive T cells. The CDR3 sequence is CASSLDSGELFF. The CDR3 nucleotides read TGTGCCAGCAGCCTAGACTCCGGGGAGCTGTTTTTT.